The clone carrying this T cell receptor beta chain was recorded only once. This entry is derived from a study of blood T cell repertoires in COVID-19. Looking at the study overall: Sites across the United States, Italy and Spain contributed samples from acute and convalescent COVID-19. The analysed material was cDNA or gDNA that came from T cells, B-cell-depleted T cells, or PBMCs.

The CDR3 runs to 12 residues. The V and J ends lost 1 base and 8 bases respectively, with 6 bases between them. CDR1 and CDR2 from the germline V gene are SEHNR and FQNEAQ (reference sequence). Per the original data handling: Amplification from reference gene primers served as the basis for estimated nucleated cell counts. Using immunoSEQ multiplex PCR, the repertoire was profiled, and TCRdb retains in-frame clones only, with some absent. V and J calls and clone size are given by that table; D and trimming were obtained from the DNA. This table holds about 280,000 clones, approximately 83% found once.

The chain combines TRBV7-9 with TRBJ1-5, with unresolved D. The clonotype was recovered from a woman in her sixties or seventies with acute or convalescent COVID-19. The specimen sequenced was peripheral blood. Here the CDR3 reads CASSLDIEPQHF. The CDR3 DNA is TGTGCCAGCAGCTTAGACATCGAGCCCCAGCATTTT.